The 6 T cell receptor beta chains below come from one sample, sequenced in a study of beta chain features in type 1 diabetes. No cognate antigen is known for these TCRs. Study-level findings and limits: Researchers report that Type 1 diabetes patients had moderately but significantly shorter TCRB CDR3s across all four CD4+ subsets.

The study reverse transcribed the entire isolated RNA, so it sequenced expressed TCRB transcripts. The table came from immunoSEQ multiplex PCR; TCRdb's copy has only in-frame clones and leaves some out. This table holds 550,000 to 850,000 clones, around an eighth found once. Sequencing input: naive CD4+ T cells from blood. The receptors originated from a man younger than 35 with type 1 diabetes.

This clone was picked up a small number of times. J is TRBJ2-1 and V is TRBV27; D is uncertain. V shed 2 bases and J shed 6 bases, with 11 bases lying between them. The germline gives CDR1 MNHEY, CDR2 SMNVEV (reference sequence). The CDR3 consists of 14 residues. The DNA for the CDR3 is TGTGCCAGCAGTTTAGGGCAGGTGGTCAATGAGCAGTTCTTC. It yields the protein CASSLGQVVNEQFF.

This CDR3 reads CASSSRGSADTQYF. DNA for the CDR3: TGTGCCAGCAGCTCTAGGGGGAGTGCAGATACGCAGTATTTT. The genes are TRBV5-4 and TRBJ2-3, with D maybe TRBD1 (6 bases). V lost 3 bases and J lost 4, with 12 bases in between. The CDR3 length is 14 residues. Germline lookup yields CDR1 SGHNT and CDR2 YYREEE (reference sequence).

V is TRBV29-1 and J is TRBJ1-1; no firm D call. Germline CDR1 reads SQVTM; CDR2 reads ANQGSEA. This CDR3 has 13 residues. CDR3 DNA: TGCACCGGTTTCGAATTGGTCACCGCTGAAGCTTTCTTT. Translation gives CTGFELVTAEAFF. The full variable domain, in which reference TRBV29-1 and TRBJ1-1 provide the parts outside the CDR3, is SAVISQKPSRDICQRGTSLTIQCQVDSQVTMMFWYRQQPGQSLTLIATANQGSEATYESGFVIDKFPISRPNLTFSTLTVSNMSPEDSSIYLCTGFELVTAEAFFGQGTRLTVV.

Only a few counts were recorded for this clone. The chain is built from TRBV6-5 and TRBJ2-7; TRBD2 aligns across 12 bases. Germline V gene lookup returns CDR1 MNHEY and CDR2 SVGAGI. The CDR3 spans 16 residues. V was pared by 0 bases and J by 4 bases, with 4 bases of the junction left unmatched. As DNA, the CDR3 is TGTGCCAGCAGTTACTCGAGACTAGCGGGAGTGTACGAGCAGTACTTC. Residues: CASSYSRLAGVYEQYF.

In this sample, this clone turned up a few times. The rearrangement uses TRBV30 and TRBJ1-5; D unclear. Trimming stripped 0 bases from V and 9 bases from J, with 15 bases between. The V gene's germline CDR1 is GTSNPN and CDR2 SVGIG (reference sequence). CDR3 length: 14 amino acids. The CDR3 reads CAWSVQKVPGPQHF. CDR3 nucleotides: TGTGCCTGGAGTGTACAAAAAGTCCCGGGGCCCCAGCATTTT.

The table lists this clone with a few counts. The rearrangement links TRBV7-9 to TRBJ2-2; no reliable D call. With 2 bases removed from V and 5 bases from J, the gap between germline ends came to 9 bases. The CDR3 is made up of 14 amino acids. The germline gives CDR1 SEHNR, CDR2 FQNEAQ (reference sequence). The CDR3 nucleotides read TGTGCCAGCAGCTTAACACAAGTGACCGGGGAGCTGTTTTTT. Protein sequence: CASSLTQVTGELFF.